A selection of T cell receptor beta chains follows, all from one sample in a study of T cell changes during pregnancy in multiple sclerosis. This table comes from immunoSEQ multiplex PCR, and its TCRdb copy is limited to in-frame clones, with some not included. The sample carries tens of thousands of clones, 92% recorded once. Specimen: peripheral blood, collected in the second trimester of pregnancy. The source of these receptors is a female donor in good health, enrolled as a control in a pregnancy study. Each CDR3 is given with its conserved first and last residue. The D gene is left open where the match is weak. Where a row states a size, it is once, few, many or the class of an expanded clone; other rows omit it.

TGTGCCACCGCGGGGGTTTTGAACACTGAAGCTTTCTTT,CATAGVLNTEAFF,TRBV28,TRBJ1-1,NA,NA
TGTGCCAGCAGCTCAGTGGTCGGAACTATACTCGGATACTATGGCTACACCTTC,CASSSVVGTILGYYGYTF,TRBV5-6,TRBJ1-2,few,NA
TGTGCCAGCAGTTTATTTGGCAGGGTACCCCTCGAGCAGTACTTC,CASSLFGRVPLEQYF,TRBV27,TRBJ2-7,NA,NA
TGTGCCAGTAGTCCCTCCGTTTGGCGGGAGGGCGGCAATGAGCAGTTCTTC,CASSPSVWREGGNEQFF,TRBV19,TRBJ2-1,NA,TRBD2
TGTGCCAGCAGTCGGGACCAAGAGACCCAGTACTTC,CASSRDQETQYF,TRBV7-2,TRBJ2-5,NA,NA
TGTGCCAGCAGTTACGGCGGACAGGGGGACACTGAAGCTTTCTTT,CASSYGGQGDTEAFF,TRBV6-5,TRBJ1-1,NA,TRBD1
TGTGCCAGCAGCTTAGACGAGGGCCTCTACGAGCAGTACTTC,CASSLDEGLYEQYF,TRBV7-6,TRBJ2-7,NA,NA
TGTGCCAGCAGTTTCTCGGACAGGCCCACCGGGGAGCTGTTTTTT,CASSFSDRPTGELFF,TRBV27,TRBJ2-2,NA,TRBD1
TGTGCCAGCAGTTTAATGTTCGGGACAGGGATGTTCGTTCGTTATCAGCCCCAGCATTTT,CASSLMFGTGMFVRYQPQHF,TRBV28,TRBJ1-5,once,TRBD1
TGTGCCTGGAGTGTAATACCGGGACTCCAAACCGGGGAGCTGTTTTTT,CAWSVIPGLQTGELFF,TRBV30,TRBJ2-2,NA,NA
TGTGCCATCAGTGAGGGACAGACCTACGAGCAGTACTTC,CAISEGQTYEQYF,TRBV10-3,TRBJ2-7,NA,NA
TGTGCCAGCAGCCCTACCCAGGGGGTATTTGAAGGCTATGGCTACACCTTC,CASSPTQGVFEGYGYTF,TRBV9,TRBJ1-2,NA,TRBD1
TGTGCCACCAGCGACCTTGGTCGGGTCTCGGACACTGAAGCTTTCTTT,CATSDLGRVSDTEAFF,TRBV15,TRBJ1-1,NA,NA
TGTGCCAGCAGCCCCGTCAGGGGACGGAACACTGAAGCTTTCTTT,CASSPVRGRNTEAFF,TRBV11-2,TRBJ1-1,NA,NA
TGTGCCAGCAGCGACCCCCTCCCTGACAGGATCCAAGAGACCCAGTACTTC,CASSDPLPDRIQETQYF,TRBV7-9,TRBJ2-5,NA,NA
TGTGCCAGCAGCCTATACAACGGGCCCAACAGGGCTCCAAATGAGCAGTTCTTC,CASSLYNGPNRAPNEQFF,TRBV13,TRBJ2-1,NA,NA
TGTGCCAGTAGTATGGTGGCGACAGTCGGTCTCTACGAGCAGTACTTC,CASSMVATVGLYEQYF,TRBV19,TRBJ2-7,NA,NA
TGTGCCAGCAGCACGCAGGCCCCTTCTAACTATGGCTACACCTTC,CASSTQAPSNYGYTF,TRBV21-1,TRBJ1-2,NA,NA
TGTGCCAGCCGCACGTTGCTAGCCGGGGAGCTGTTTTTT,CASRTLLAGELFF,TRBV14,TRBJ2-2,NA,NA
TGTGCCAGTAGGTACAGGGGGACTAGCACAGATACGCAGTATTTT,CASRYRGTSTDTQYF,TRBV19,TRBJ2-3,NA,TRBD1
TGTGCCAGCAGCCAAGATGAGGGCCAGGGGTACTCACCCCTCCACTTT,CASSQDEGQGYSPLHF,TRBV4-2,TRBJ1-6,NA,NA
TGTGCCAGCAAAGGACTAGCGGGAGGTTACGAGCAGTACTTC,CASKGLAGGYEQYF,TRBV2,TRBJ2-7,NA,TRBD2